These 19 T cell receptor beta chains were all obtained from the same sample, sequenced in a study of blood T cell repertoires in COVID-19. The protocol was immunoSEQ multiplex PCR, while the TCRdb copy is restricted to in-frame clones and leaves out a portion. The table has over 200,000 clones, approximately 90% seen once. Sequencing used peripheral blood. These receptors all come from a woman under 30 who had recovered from COVID-19.

In DNA, the CDR3 is TGTGCCAGCAATCAGGGTCGGAACACTGAAGCTTTCTTT. It encodes CASNQGRNTEAFF. The chain uses TRBV6-5 and TRBJ1-1; weak D call: TRBD1 (5 bases). The CDR3 runs 13 residues. Trimming cost V 7 bases and J 1 base, with 10 bases left between them. From germline, CDR1 is MNHEY and CDR2 SVGAGI.

The chain employs TRBV19 and TRBJ1-2; D call uncertain. Germline-derived CDR1 and CDR2 are LNHDA and SQIVND (reference sequence). This CDR3 contains 13 residues. V was clipped by 1 base and J by 6 bases, with 9 bases between them. The CDR3 is CASSIGSVNGYTF. In DNA form, the CDR3 reads TGTGCCAGTAGTATAGGGTCAGTGAATGGCTACACCTTC.

V and J are TRBV28 and TRBJ1-2, with 9 bases that match TRBD1. Germline CDR1 is MDHEN and CDR2 is SYDVKM. The CDR3 is 14 amino acids. V gave up 5 bases and J gave up 3 bases; unmatched junction bases: 4. CDR3 region: CASSRTGEDYGYTF. The CDR3 coding sequence is TGTGCCAGCAGTCGGACAGGGGAGGACTATGGCTACACCTTC.

The chain links TRBV19 to TRBJ2-7, with a weak D call TRBD1 (5 bases). In germline, CDR1 is LNHDA, CDR2 SQIVND (reference sequence). V was pared by 3 bases and J by 0 bases, with 12 bases between. The CDR3 is 15 amino acids. Here the CDR3 DNA reads TGTGCCAGTAGTATGTCGGCAGGGTCCTCCTACGAGCAGTACTTC. Its protein product is CASSMSAGSSYEQYF.

This clone appeared a single time. The gene calls are TRBV4-1 and TRBJ1-1; TRBD1 matches at 8 bases. This CDR3 contains 14 residues. From germline, CDR1 is MGHRA and CDR2 YSYEKL. J lost 3 bases, V lost 4 bases, and 4 bases had no gene match. CDR3 DNA sequence: TGCGCCAGCAGCCGGTACAGGGGGGACACTGAAGCTTTCTTT. This translates into CASSRYRGDTEAFF.

V usage is TRBV9 and J usage is TRBJ1-1; no reliable D call. V lost 4 bases to trimming and J lost 4 bases, with 17 bases between them. The length of the CDR3 is 15 residues. Germline lookup yields CDR1 SGDLS and CDR2 YYNGEE. As DNA, the CDR3 is TGTGCCAGCAGCCTAGATGGGGAGGAGAGCACTGAAGCTTTCTTT. This gives the protein CASSLDGEESTEAFF.

The chain links TRBV11-2 to TRBJ1-4; TRBD1 might be the D (5 bases). Deletions cut 7 bases from V and 2 bases from J, with 17 bases between. Germline CDR1 and CDR2: SGHAT and FQNNGV. This CDR3 has 16 amino acids. CDR3 region: CASIGGSPSTNEKLFF. In nucleotides, the CDR3 is TGTGCCAGCATTGGGGGGTCCCCCTCGACTAATGAAAAACTGTTTTTT.

For this clone: The junction shows a germline mismatch at one end, possibly a read error. The V call is TRBV20-1, the J call TRBJ2-1, with a tentative D call TRBD2 (6 bases). Germline V lookup: CDR1 DFQATT, CDR2 SNEGSKA (reference sequence). This CDR3 has 9 residues. The CDR3 DNA reads as TGTTCTTTGGGGGGTAGGCAGTTCTTC. Its protein product is CSLGGRQFF.

This chain connects TRBV30 to TRBJ2-7, with TRBD2 matching over 10 bases. Trimming cost V 2 bases and J 5 bases; bases outside gene matches: 15. The CDR3 is 17 amino acids. The germline V gene encodes CDR1 GTSNPN and CDR2 SVGIG (reference sequence). The CDR3 DNA follows: TGTGCCTGGAGTACACTTTCTAGCGGGAGTAACACCCACGAGCAGTACTTC. This codes for CAWSTLSSGSNTHEQYF.

This clone was counted a few times. The chain's CDR3 is CAISGGRGSGNTIYF. The CDR3 DNA sequence: TGTGCCATCAGTGGGGGTAGGGGCTCTGGAAACACCATATATTTT. The chain has TRBV10-3 and TRBJ1-3, with D possibly matching TRBD1 (5 bases). The CDR3 sequence is 15 residues long. Looked up from germline, CDR1 is ENHRY and CDR2 is SYGVKD. Trimming stripped 4 bases from V and 0 bases from J, with 10 bases between.

The chain links TRBV5-1 to TRBJ2-2; tentatively, D is TRBD1 (6 bases). This CDR3 is 14 amino acids long. Trimming removed 0 bases at V and 6 bases at J, with 9 bases between. Germline values: CDR1 SGHRS, CDR2 YFSETQ. The CDR3 loop is CASSLGWGPGELFF. For the CDR3, the DNA is TGCGCCAGCAGCTTGGGATGGGGGCCCGGGGAGCTGTTTTTT.

The V gene is TRBV27, the J gene TRBJ2-1; 12 bases line up with TRBD2. Trimming at V came to 6 bases and at J to 2 bases, leaving 8 bases not matched to a gene. Germline V gives CDR1 MNHEY, CDR2 SMNVEV (reference sequence). CDR3 length: 17 residues. The CDR3 DNA follows: TGTGCCAGCAGGGACCTAGCGGGAGGGCTAACCTACAATGAGCAGTTCTTC. Its translation: CASRDLAGGLTYNEQFF.

The chain uses TRBV11-2 and TRBJ2-5; 7 bases agree with TRBD2. The V gene end was trimmed by 6 bases and the J gene end by 5 bases; junction bases not matched to a gene: 6. The length of the CDR3 is 13 residues. Per germline, CDR1 SGHAT and CDR2 FQNNGV. The CDR3 loop is CASRTSLRETQYF. For the CDR3, the DNA is TGTGCCAGCAGGACTAGCCTAAGGGAGACCCAGTACTTC.

This rearrangement joins TRBV15 to TRBJ2-5; 16 bases are shared with TRBD2. J gave up 2 bases and V 6 bases, and 9 bases lay outside the gene matches. The germline CDR1 and CDR2 sequences are LNHNV and YYDKDF (reference sequence). This CDR3 is 18 amino acids long. CDR3 protein: CATRPGLAGGPRQETQYF. The CDR3 coding sequence is TGTGCCACCAGACCGGGACTAGCGGGAGGGCCGAGGCAAGAGACCCAGTACTTC.

V gene TRBV6-2 or TRBV6-3 combines with J gene TRBJ2-1; 14 positions agree with TRBD2. The V gene's germline CDR1 is MNHEY and CDR2 SVGEGT. The CDR3 is 18 amino acids. The trim removed 2 bases at V and 1 base at J, leaving 4 bases unmatched. CDR3 coding DNA: TGTGCCAGCAGTTACGGACTAGCGGGAGGAAAGTCCTACAATGAGCAGTTCTTC. Residues: CASSYGLAGGKSYNEQFF.

The chain carries TRBV5-1 and TRBJ2-2; 7 nucleotides match TRBD2. In germline, CDR1 is SGHRS, CDR2 YFSETQ. V shed 0 bases, J shed 1 base, and the junction held 0 bases outside the gene matches. The CDR3 is 15 residues long. The CDR3 DNA sequence: TGCGCCAGCAGCTTGGTAGCGGGGAACACCGGGGAGCTGTTTTTT. Protein sequence: CASSLVAGNTGELFF.

The chain couples TRBV11-2 to TRBJ2-1, with TRBD2 matching 8 bases. V trimming: 6 bases; J trimming: 5 bases; junction bases outside the gene matches: 9. The V gene's germline CDR1 is SGHAT and CDR2 FQNNGV. This CDR3 comprises 15 residues. CDR3 protein: CASRLISGRDNEQFF. In nucleotides, the CDR3 is TGTGCCAGCAGGCTTATAAGCGGGAGAGACAATGAGCAGTTCTTC. Looking up the rest from reference TRBV11-2 and TRBJ2-1 gives the full variable domain: EAGVAQSPRYKIIEKRQSVAFWCNPISGHATLYWYQQILGQGPKLLIQFQNNGVVDDSQLPKDRFSAERLKGVDSTLKIQPAKLEDSAVYLCASRLISGRDNEQFFGPGTRLTVL.

The genes are TRBV28 and TRBJ2-1; 12 nucleotides align to TRBD2. The CDR3 contains 17 residues. The ends lost 1 base at V and 8 bases at J; junction bases unmatched: 9. The V gene's germline CDR1 is MDHEN and CDR2 SYDVKM. The CDR3 sequence: CASSLLRLAGGRDEQFF. CDR3 nucleotide sequence: TGTGCCAGCAGTTTATTGCGGCTAGCGGGAGGGCGGGATGAGCAGTTCTTC.

The CDR3 loop reads CASTLEDATNEKLFF. CDR3 bases: TGTGCCAGTACACTGGAGGATGCAACTAATGAAAAACTGTTTTTT. The chain has TRBV19 and TRBJ1-4, with D hard to call. Germline V gene lookup returns CDR1 LNHDA and CDR2 SQIVND (reference sequence). V was trimmed by 7 bases and J by 0 bases, leaving 12 bases between them. The CDR3 runs 15 residues.